The 26 T cell receptor beta chains below were found in one sample sequenced in a study of shared T cell receptors in the human thymus. Method: immunoSEQ multiplex PCR; TCRdb's copy keeps in-frame clones and lacks some. Altogether about 660,000 clones are present, 87% being singletons, with the ten largest covering roughly 0.0087%. This sample was also put to use in a study of human thymus T cells.

The sample taken for sequencing was thymocytes. The receptor source for this set is a boy less than two years old with a congenital heart defect.

The chain employs TRBV27 and TRBJ2-7; maybe TRBD2 (6 bases). Germline V lookup: CDR1 MNHEY, CDR2 SMNVEV (reference sequence). The V gene lost 6 bases and the J gene lost 6 bases, with 12 bases spanning the gap. CDR3 length equals 12 residues. The CDR3 loop is CASRRGWGEQYF. In DNA, the CDR3 is TGTGCCAGCAGGCGGGGTTGGGGCGAGCAGTACTTC.

This chain uses TRBV25-1 with TRBJ2-7; 7 nucleotides match TRBD1. This CDR3 is built from 11 residues. J lost 6 bases, V lost 5 bases, and 1 base had no gene match. From germline, CDR1 is MGHDK and CDR2 SYGVNS. The CDR3 sequence is CASSRGLEQYF. The CDR3 DNA reads as TGTGCCAGCAGTAGGGGGCTCGAGCAGTACTTC.

The chain recombines TRBV28 with TRBJ2-7; possibly TRBD1 for D (6 bases). CDR1 and CDR2 from the germline V gene are MDHEN and SYDVKM. The germline V and J ends were trimmed by 6 bases and 3 bases, with 15 bases remaining between them. The CDR3 is 14 residues long. CDR3 amino acids: CASSGQSGYYEQYF. The CDR3 DNA follows: TGTGCCAGCAGCGGACAGTCAGGATACTACGAGCAGTACTTC.

As concerns this clone: Other DNA sequences within the sample encode an identical CDR3. The chain is built from TRBV28 and TRBJ1-6; D remains unclear. Germline V gene sequence: CDR1 MDHEN, CDR2 SYDVKM. The length of the CDR3 is 11 residues. Deletions cut 6 bases from V and 8 bases from J, with 5 bases between. The CDR3 sequence: CASSSDSPLHF. CDR3 bases: TGTGCCAGCAGCTCGGATTCACCCCTCCACTTT.

The V call is TRBV7-8, the J call TRBJ2-7; 12 bases are a match to TRBD2. J gave up 5 bases and V 5 bases, and 7 bases lay outside the gene matches. The CDR3 covers 15 residues. The germline CDR1 and CDR2 sequences are SGHVS and FQNEAQ. This CDR3 is CASSPGTSGCNEQYF. CDR3 DNA: TGTGCCAGCAGCCCCGGGACTAGCGGGTGCAACGAGCAGTACTTC.

V is TRBV28 and J is TRBJ1-2, with 7 nucleotides matching TRBD1. The V gene end was trimmed by 2 bases and the J gene end by 4 bases; junction bases not matched to a gene: 7. Germline assignment: CDR1 MDHEN and CDR2 SYDVKM. The CDR3 has 15 residues. CDR3: CASSLSWGDSYGYTF. The CDR3 DNA reads TGTGCCAGCAGTTTAAGTTGGGGGGACAGCTATGGCTACACCTTC.

The rearrangement uses TRBV28 and TRBJ1-5, with 8 nucleotides matching TRBD1. In germline, CDR1 is MDHEN, CDR2 SYDVKM. With V trimmed by 5 bases and J by 5 bases, 11 bases remained unmatched. There are 16 residues in the CDR3. This CDR3 reads CASSRNYQGAHQPQHF. Here the CDR3 DNA reads TGTGCCAGCAGTCGAAACTATCAGGGGGCTCATCAGCCCCAGCATTTT.

The rearrangement links TRBV5-1 to TRBJ2-3, with 7 bases that match TRBD2. Germline CDR1 is SGHRS and CDR2 is YFSETQ. The CDR3 has 16 residues. V trimming: 4 bases; J trimming: 0 bases; junction bases outside the gene matches: 8. The CDR3 reads CASSKETSMSTDTQYF. CDR3 sequence (DNA): TGCGCCAGCAGCAAGGAGACTAGCATGAGCACAGATACGCAGTATTTT.

The chain carries TRBV5-1 and TRBJ2-2, with D perhaps TRBD2 (5 bases). Germline V CDR1 and CDR2: SGHRS, YFSETQ. V was cut by 4 bases and J by 6 bases, with 16 bases left in between. The CDR3 covers 15 residues. The CDR3, as DNA: TGCGCCAGCAGCCCTACTAGTTCCCCAGCCGGGGAGCTGTTTTTT. This translates into CASSPTSSPAGELFF.

This chain links TRBV7-2 with TRBJ2-5; D might be TRBD2 (6 bases). Trimming took 3 bases from V and 0 from J, leaving 11 bases between them. The CDR3 is made up of 15 amino acids. Germline assignment: CDR1 SGHTA and CDR2 FQGNSA. CDR3 loop: CASSLAGYHQETQYF. CDR3 coding DNA: TGTGCCAGCAGCTTGGCGGGGTATCACCAAGAGACCCAGTACTTC.

V usage is TRBV27 and J usage is TRBJ2-4; TRBD1 is a possible D gene (6 bases). Germline-derived CDR1 and CDR2 are MNHEY and SMNVEV (reference sequence). The CDR3 totals 16 residues. V dropped 6 bases and J dropped 0 bases, with 15 bases sitting between them. The CDR3 nucleotides read TGTGCCAGCAGGGGGGCGTCTTTGCTAGCCAAAAACATTCAGTACTTC. This codes for CASRGASLLAKNIQYF.

This chain's CDR3 is CAWSALARTGDYEQYF. In nucleotides, the CDR3 is TGTGCCTGGAGTGCCCTGGCCAGGACAGGGGACTACGAGCAGTACTTC. The rearrangement joins TRBV30 to TRBJ2-7; TRBD1 matches 9 bases. Germline V CDR1 and CDR2: GTSNPN, SVGIG (reference sequence). The CDR3 is made up of 16 amino acids. After removal of 1 base from V and 3 bases from J, the junction contained 10 bases not matched to a gene.

This chain connects TRBV27 to TRBJ2-7; D gene ambiguous. This CDR3 is 13 amino acids long. Trimming removed 5 bases from V and 3 bases from J, with 11 bases in between. The germline gives CDR1 MNHEY, CDR2 SMNVEV (reference sequence). This CDR3 is CASSPRQFYEQYF. The CDR3, as DNA: TGTGCCAGCAGTCCCCGACAATTCTACGAGCAGTACTTC.

The rearrangement links TRBV5-6 to TRBJ1-5; 7 nucleotides agree with TRBD1. Germline trimming cut 5 bases from V and 1 base from J; bases unmatched to any gene: 9. The CDR3 is 16 amino acids. Germline CDR1 SGHDT, CDR2 YYEEEE. The CDR3 sequence is CASSSGQAKSNQPQHF. In nucleotides, the CDR3 is TGTGCCAGCAGTTCCGGACAGGCGAAAAGCAATCAGCCCCAGCATTTT.

This rearrangement joins TRBV27 to TRBJ1-1; weak D call: TRBD1 (5 bases). CDR3 length: 16 amino acids. Per germline, CDR1 MNHEY and CDR2 SMNVEV (reference sequence). The V gene lost 0 bases and the J gene lost 7 bases, with 18 bases spanning the gap. CDR3 nucleotide sequence: TGTGCCAGCAGTTTATCGACCTCCCACAGGACCTATGAAGCTTTCTTT. This codes for CASSLSTSHRTYEAFF.

This chain joins TRBV7-3 and TRBJ2-1, with TRBD2 identical over 11 bases. The CDR3 loop spans 20 amino acids. Germline CDR1 SGHTA, CDR2 FQGTGA. Trimming at V came to 0 bases and at J to 0 bases, leaving 10 bases not matched to a gene. For the CDR3, the DNA is TGTGCCAGCAGCTTAACGGGGCTAGCGGGGGGCTTAAGCTCCTACAATGAGCAGTTCTTC. Its protein is CASSLTGLAGGLSSYNEQFF.

The chain combines TRBV18 with TRBJ1-2, with 8 bases identical to TRBD1. The germline gives CDR1 KGHSH, CDR2 LQKENI. V was clipped by 2 bases and J by 3 bases; unmatched bases: 11. The length of the CDR3 is 17 residues. The CDR3 sequence is CASSPVGRGPSDYGYTF. The CDR3 nucleotides read TGTGCCAGCTCACCAGTTGGCAGGGGGCCGTCCGACTATGGCTACACCTTC. The variable domain in full, with the rest retrieved from reference TRBV18 and TRBJ1-2, is NAGVMQNPRHLVRRRGQEARLRCSPMKGHSHVYWYRQLPEEGLKFMVYLQKENIIDESGMPKERFSAEFPKEGPSILRIQQVVRGDSAAYFCASSPVGRGPSDYGYTFGSGTRLTVV.

The chain uses TRBV7-9 and TRBJ1-2, with a tentative D call TRBD1 (5 bases). The CDR3 runs to 16 residues. Germline V gives CDR1 SEHNR, CDR2 FQNEAQ (reference sequence). V was cut by 4 bases and J by 1 base, with 16 bases left in between. CDR3 amino acids: CASSSNSTVDNYGYTF. CDR3 sequence (DNA): TGTGCCAGCAGCTCAAACTCGACAGTAGATAACTATGGCTACACCTTC.

The rearrangement joins TRBV29-1 to TRBJ1-5; D uncertain. There are 13 residues in the CDR3. The V end was cut by 1 base, the J end by 2 bases, with 6 bases between. From germline, CDR1 is SQVTM and CDR2 ANQGSEA. The CDR3 protein is CSVEGGGNQPQHF. The CDR3 DNA is TGCAGCGTTGAAGGGGGAGGCAATCAGCCCCAGCATTTT.

The rearrangement links TRBV20-1 to TRBJ1-2; D is uncertain. The germline V gene has CDR1 DFQATT and CDR2 SNEGSKA (reference sequence). The CDR3 contains 9 residues. V was clipped by 8 bases and J by 2 bases, with 3 bases between them. Here the CDR3 DNA reads TGCAGTCTAAACTATGGCTACACCTTC. It codes for CSLNYGYTF.

V usage is TRBV9 and J usage is TRBJ2-7, with 9 positions matching TRBD2. V lost 0 bases to trimming and J lost 2 bases; unmatched junction nucleotides: 3. CDR3 size: 15 residues. In germline, CDR1 is SGDLS, CDR2 YYNGEE. CDR3 sequence: CASSVGGGVPYEQYF. CDR3 sequence (DNA): TGTGCCAGCAGCGTAGGCGGGGGGGTACCCTACGAGCAGTACTTC.

V and J are TRBV4-3 and TRBJ2-3, with a weak D call TRBD2 (5 bases). The CDR3 is made up of 13 amino acids. Germline-derived CDR1 and CDR2 are LGHNA and YSLEER. V lost 0 bases and J 8 bases, leaving 9 bases between the germline ends. The CDR3 bases are TGCGCCAGCAGCCAAGATCGTCGGGGTACGCAGTATTTT. Amino acids: CASSQDRRGTQYF.

A single count supports this clone. The V gene is TRBV5-1, the J gene TRBJ2-1; TRBD2 matches 11 bases. The V and J ends lost 3 bases and 4 bases, in that order; junction bases with no gene match: 15. The germline V gene has CDR1 SGHRS and CDR2 YFSETQ. This CDR3 contains 19 residues. CDR3 region: CASSSPKLAGVRYYNEQFF. In DNA form, the CDR3 reads TGCGCCAGCAGCTCCCCTAAACTAGCGGGGGTCAGATATTACAATGAGCAGTTCTTC.

On this clone itself: Other DNA variants within this sample encode the same CDR3. The CDR3 is CASSLGTGRGSNQPQHF. CDR3 in DNA: TGTGCCAGCAGCTTAGGAACAGGGCGAGGCAGCAATCAGCCCCAGCATTTT. The V and J genes are TRBV7-9 and TRBJ1-5; tentative D call: TRBD1 (6 bases). Trimming removed 1 base from V and 1 base from J, with 14 bases in between. CDR3 length equals 17 residues. Germline V lookup: CDR1 SEHNR, CDR2 FQNEAQ (reference sequence).

V usage is TRBV7-9 and J usage is TRBJ2-1; 11 bases agree with TRBD2. Unmatched junction bases numbered 15, after V lost 2 bases and J lost 6 bases. The CDR3 sequence is 19 residues long. Looked up from germline, CDR1 is SEHNR and CDR2 is FQNEAQ (reference sequence). CDR3 nucleotide sequence: TGTGCCAGCAGCTTATTGCAGACTGATTTTAGCGGGGGGGGCAATGAGCAGTTCTTC. It translates to CASSLLQTDFSGGGNEQFF.

The rearrangement uses TRBV5-1 and TRBJ1-1; no reliable D call. Germline V gives CDR1 SGHRS, CDR2 YFSETQ. Trimming cost V 4 bases and J 4 bases, with 17 bases left between them. This CDR3 spans 15 amino acids. CDR3 nucleotides: TGCGCCAGCAGCAGTACCGGGCCACGGGGCACTGAAGCTTTCTTT. Its protein is CASSSTGPRGTEAFF. The full variable domain, rest sourced from reference TRBV5-1 and TRBJ1-1, is KAGVTQTPRYLIKTRGQQVTLSCSPISGHRSVSWYQQTPGQGLQFLFEYFSETQRNKGNFPGRFSGRQFSNSRSEMNVSTLELGDSALYLCASSSTGPRGTEAFFGQGTRLTVV.